This is a list of T cell receptor beta chains from one sample in a study of shared clonotypes between healthy human individuals. The data were produced by immunoSEQ multiplex PCR, yet TCRdb's version contains in-frame clones alone and is incomplete. Among 2 million to 2.5 million clones listed, over 85% were seen once. Material for sequencing was naive CD4+ T cells from PBMCs. These receptors were obtained from a man aged 18 to 30 in good health. Some clones in this sample may be carry-over from other donors' samples. The CDR3 runs from the conserved cysteine through the conserved F or W. The D gene is left open where the match is weak. Clone size, where shown, is once, few, many, or a class for clones that have expanded.

DNA: TGTGCCAGCAGTTTAGGCAGGGGGCACGAGCAGTACTTC
CDR3: CASSLGRGHEQYF
D: TRBD1
J: TRBJ2-7
V: TRBV28
size: once

DNA: TGTGCCAGCAGTTTAATCCGCTCCTACAATGAGCAGTTCTTC
CDR3: CASSLIRSYNEQFF
D: NA
J: TRBJ2-1
V: TRBV28
size: NA

DNA: TGTGCCAGCAGCGTAGCCTCGTCTAGAAGCACAGATACGCAGTATTTT
CDR3: CASSVASSRSTDTQYF
D: NA
J: TRBJ2-3
V: TRBV9
size: NA

DNA: TGTGCCAGCAGTTTACGGTACGATGGTCAGCCCCAGCATTTT
CDR3: CASSLRYDGQPQHF
D: NA
J: TRBJ1-5
V: TRBV27
size: NA

DNA: TGCGCCAGCAGCTTGGCCGTTGGCTATGGCTACACCTTC
CDR3: CASSLAVGYGYTF
D: NA
J: TRBJ1-2
V: TRBV5-1
size: NA

DNA: TGTGCCAGTATCTCCCGCGGGGGACTAAACACTGAAGCTTTCTTT
CDR3: CASISRGGLNTEAFF
D: NA
J: TRBJ1-1
V: TRBV19
size: NA

DNA: TGTGCCATCAGTGAAACTAGCGGGATCGGGGAGACCCAGTACTTC
CDR3: CAISETSGIGETQYF
D: TRBD2
J: TRBJ2-5
V: TRBV10-3
size: NA

DNA: TGTGCCTGGAGTTCCCCGGACAGCTATCAGCCCCAGCATTTT
CDR3: CAWSSPDSYQPQHF
D: NA
J: TRBJ1-5
V: TRBV30
size: NA

DNA: TGCAGCGTTAAGGGCTCAGGGATCGACTCTGGGGCCAACGTCCTGACTTTC
CDR3: CSVKGSGIDSGANVLTF
D: NA
J: TRBJ2-6
V: TRBV29-1
size: NA

DNA: TGTGCCAGCAGCGAGGGGGCGCGGGCGAACACCGGGGAGCTGTTTTTT
CDR3: CASSEGARANTGELFF
D: TRBD1
J: TRBJ2-2
V: TRBV11-2
size: NA